Given below is one TCR beta chain in context. This entry belongs to a study of blood T cell repertoires in COVID-19. Sequencing was performed with immunoSEQ multiplex PCR; in TCRdb, only in-frame clones are kept and a portion is missing. The sample shows about 190,000 clones, roughly 90% of them seen only once. The clonotype originates from a man aged 50-60 years with acute or convalescent COVID-19. The sequenced material came from peripheral blood.

The CDR3 sequence is CAWRTRWAGELFF. The CDR3 DNA sequence: TGTGCCTGGAGAACTAGATGGGCCGGGGAGCTGTTTTTT. The V gene is TRBV30, the J gene TRBJ2-2; TRBD2 is a possible D gene (5 bases). Deletions cut 3 bases from V and 6 bases from J, with 11 bases between. The germline gives CDR1 GTSNPN, CDR2 SVGIG (reference sequence). This CDR3 is 13 amino acids long. Filled out from reference TRBV30 and TRBJ2-2, the complete variable domain reads SQTIHQWPATLVQPVGSPLSLECTVEGTSNPNLYWYRQAAGRGLQLLFYSVGIGQISSEVPQNLSASRPQDRQFILSSKKLLLSDSGFYLCAWRTRWAGELFFGEGSRLTVL.